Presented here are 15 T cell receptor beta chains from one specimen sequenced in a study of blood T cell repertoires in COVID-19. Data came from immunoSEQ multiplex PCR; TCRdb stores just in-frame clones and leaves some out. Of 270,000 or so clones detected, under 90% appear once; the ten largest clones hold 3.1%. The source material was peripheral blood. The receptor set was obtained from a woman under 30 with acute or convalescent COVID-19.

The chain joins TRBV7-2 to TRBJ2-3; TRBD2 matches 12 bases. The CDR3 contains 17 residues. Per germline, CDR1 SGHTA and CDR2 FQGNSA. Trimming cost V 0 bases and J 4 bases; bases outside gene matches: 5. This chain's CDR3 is CASSLALSSGRADTQYF. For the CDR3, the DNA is TGTGCCAGCAGCTTAGCGCTGTCTAGCGGGAGGGCAGATACGCAGTATTTT.

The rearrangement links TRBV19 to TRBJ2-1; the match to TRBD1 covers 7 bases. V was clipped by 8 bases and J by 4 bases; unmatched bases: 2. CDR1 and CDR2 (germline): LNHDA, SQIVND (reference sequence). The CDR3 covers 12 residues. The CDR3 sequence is CASGTVYNEQFF. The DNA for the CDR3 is TGTGCCAGTGGGACAGTGTACAATGAGCAGTTCTTC.

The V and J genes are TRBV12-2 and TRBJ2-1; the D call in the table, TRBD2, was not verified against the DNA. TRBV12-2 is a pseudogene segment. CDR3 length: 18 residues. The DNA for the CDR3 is TGTGCAAGTCGCTTGGGTCTAGGCGTTATCCGCCTCCTCAATGAGCAGTTCTTC. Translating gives CASRLGLGVIRLLNEQFF.

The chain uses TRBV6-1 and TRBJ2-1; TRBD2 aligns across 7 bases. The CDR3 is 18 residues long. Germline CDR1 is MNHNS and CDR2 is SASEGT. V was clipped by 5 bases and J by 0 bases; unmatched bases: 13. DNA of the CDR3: TGTGCCAGCAGTAAAGGGGCCTTAGCGGGTAGCTCCTACAATGAGCAGTTCTTC. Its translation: CASSKGALAGSSYNEQFF.

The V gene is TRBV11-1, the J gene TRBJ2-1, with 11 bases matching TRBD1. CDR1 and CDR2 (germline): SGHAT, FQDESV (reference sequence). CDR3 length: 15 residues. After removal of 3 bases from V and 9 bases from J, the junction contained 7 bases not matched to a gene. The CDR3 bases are TGTGCCAGCAGCTTTTGGGACAGGGGGGTCGGTGAGCAGTTCTTC. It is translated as CASSFWDRGVGEQFF.

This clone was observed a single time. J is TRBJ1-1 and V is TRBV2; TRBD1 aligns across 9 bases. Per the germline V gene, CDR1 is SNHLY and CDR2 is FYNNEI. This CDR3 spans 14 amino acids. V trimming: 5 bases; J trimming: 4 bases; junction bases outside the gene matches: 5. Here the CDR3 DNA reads TGTGCCAGCAGTCCGACAGGGGGTGGCACTGAAGCTTTCTTT. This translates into CASSPTGGGTEAFF.

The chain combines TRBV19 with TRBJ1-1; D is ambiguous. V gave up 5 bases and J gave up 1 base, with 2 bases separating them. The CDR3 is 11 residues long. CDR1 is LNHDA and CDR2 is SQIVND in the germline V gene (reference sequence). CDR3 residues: CASSQNTEAFF. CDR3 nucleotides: TGTGCCAGTAGTCAGAACACTGAAGCTTTCTTT.

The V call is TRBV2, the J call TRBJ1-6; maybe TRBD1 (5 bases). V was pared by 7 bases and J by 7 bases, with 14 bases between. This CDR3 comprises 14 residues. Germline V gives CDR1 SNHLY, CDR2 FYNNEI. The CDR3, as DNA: TGTGCCAGCACTTATCAGGGCCAAAATTCACCCCTCCACTTT. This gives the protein CASTYQGQNSPLHF.

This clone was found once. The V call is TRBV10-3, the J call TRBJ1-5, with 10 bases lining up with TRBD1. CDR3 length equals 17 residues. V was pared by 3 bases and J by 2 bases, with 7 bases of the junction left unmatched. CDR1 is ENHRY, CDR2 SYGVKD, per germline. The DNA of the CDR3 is TGTGCCATCAGTGACCCGACAGGGGGCGGGGGCAATCAGCCCCAGCATTTT. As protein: CAISDPTGGGGNQPQHF.

The CDR3 DNA sequence: TGTGCCAGCAGCTTAGATTTGCGGGGCACAGATACGCAGTATTTT. Protein product: CASSLDLRGTDTQYF. The chain recombines TRBV11-2 with TRBJ2-3, with D possibly matching TRBD2 (5 bases). CDR1 and CDR2 from the germline V gene are SGHAT and FQNNGV. V lost 0 bases, J lost 1 base, and 8 bases lay in between. The CDR3 extends over 15 amino acids.

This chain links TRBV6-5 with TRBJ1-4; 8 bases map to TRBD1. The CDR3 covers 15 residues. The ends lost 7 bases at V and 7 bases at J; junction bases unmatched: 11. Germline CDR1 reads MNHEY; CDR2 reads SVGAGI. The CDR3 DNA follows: TGTGCCAGCACCCCAGGCAGGGGGCGCGGTGAAAAACTGTTTTTT. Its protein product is CASTPGRGRGEKLFF.

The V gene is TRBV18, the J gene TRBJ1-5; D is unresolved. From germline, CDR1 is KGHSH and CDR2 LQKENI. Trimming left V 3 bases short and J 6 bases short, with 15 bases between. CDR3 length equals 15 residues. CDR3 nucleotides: TGTGCCAGCTCACCCAACGACGGGTCGGGTCAGCCCCAGCATTTT. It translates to CASSPNDGSGQPQHF.

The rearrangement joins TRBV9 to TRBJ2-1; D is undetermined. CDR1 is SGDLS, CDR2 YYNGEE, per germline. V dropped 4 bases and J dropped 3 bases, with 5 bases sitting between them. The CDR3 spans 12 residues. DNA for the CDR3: TGTGCCAGCAGCCATAGCTACAATGAGCAGTTCTTC. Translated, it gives CASSHSYNEQFF.

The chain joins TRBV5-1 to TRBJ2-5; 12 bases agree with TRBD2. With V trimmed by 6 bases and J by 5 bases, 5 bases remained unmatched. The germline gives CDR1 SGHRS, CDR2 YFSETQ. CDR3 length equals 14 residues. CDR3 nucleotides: TGCGCCAGCAATGCAGGACTAGCGGGGGAGACCCAGTACTTC. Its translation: CASNAGLAGETQYF.

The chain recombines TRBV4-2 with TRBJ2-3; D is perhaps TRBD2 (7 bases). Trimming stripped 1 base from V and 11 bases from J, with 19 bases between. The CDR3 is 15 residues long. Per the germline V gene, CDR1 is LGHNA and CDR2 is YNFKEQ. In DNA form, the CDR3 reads TGTGCCAGCAGCCAAGGGACTAGAGGTTCAGGGGTGCAGTATTTT. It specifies CASSQGTRGSGVQYF.